The 15 T cell receptor beta chains below were found in one sample sequenced in a study of blood T cells in healthy people across ages (dated by TCRdb to about 2015). The library was generated by 5' RACE. The sequencer was an Illumina HiSeq 2500. A second about 7 to 11 cycle PCR used a sample-barcoded 5' primer and a J-beta primer mix. TCRdb redid the processing of the public reads, applying fastp at Q25 and MiXCR, and retained in-frame beta chains. Each entry merges the rows of one CDR3 protein and shows their most common DNA and genes. The sample has around 800,000 distinct CDR3 sequences on record, around 62% of them singletons. 28% of the sample lies in the top ten. Input material: blood. These receptors came from a man aged 25 to 40 in good health.

This clonotype has only one observation. The chain has TRBV30 and TRBJ2-3; TRBD1 might be the D (6 bases). Looked up from germline, CDR1 is GTSNPN and CDR2 is SVGIG (reference sequence). The CDR3 sequence is 13 residues long. Deletions cut 1 base from V and 5 bases from J, with 10 bases between. The CDR3 here is CAWSAGQRDTQYF. The CDR3 bases are TGTGCCTGGAGTGCCGGACAGAGAGATACGCAGTATTTT.

This sequence joins TRBV4-2 and TRBJ1-5; no clear D. CDR1 LGHNA and CDR2 YNFKEQ come from the germline V gene. Trimming left V 1 base short and J 7 bases short, with 8 bases between. The CDR3 spans 13 residues. In DNA, the CDR3 is TGTGCCAGCAGCCAAGGGGGTGCCCAGCCCCAGCATTTT. Encoded protein: CASSQGGAQPQHF.

The V and J genes are TRBV6-5 and TRBJ2-3, with D possibly being TRBD1 or TRBD2 (5 bases each). V lost 0 bases to trimming and J lost 5 bases, with 15 bases between them. Per germline, CDR1 MNHEY and CDR2 SVGAGI. This CDR3 region has 16 residues. The DNA of the CDR3 is TGTGCCAGCAGTTACTCGCCCCGGGACCGCGGAGATACGCAGTATTTT. Amino acids: CASSYSPRDRGDTQYF.

This clonotype is a singleton in its sample. This may stem from a read error, because a much larger clone lies one nucleotide away. V is TRBV6-5 and J is TRBJ1-2, with 7 bases that match TRBD1. Germline V gives CDR1 MNHEY, CDR2 SVGAGI. There are 15 residues in the CDR3. V shed 0 bases and J 4 bases; nucleotides not matched to a gene: 5. CDR3 nucleotides: TGTGCCAGCAGTTACTCGACGACAGGGCGCTATGGCTACACCTTC. It yields the protein CASSYSTTGRYGYTF.

The chain is built from TRBV4-3 and TRBJ2-3; 13 positions agree with TRBD2. Germline loops: CDR1 LGHNA, CDR2 YSLEER. This CDR3 contains 18 residues. J was trimmed by 1 base and V by 1 base; bases with no gene match: 5. CDR3 DNA: TGCGCCAGCAGCCAAGGACTAGCGGGGGGCAGCGGCACAGATACGCAGTATTTT. Translation: CASSQGLAGGSGTDTQYF.

The chain is built from TRBV28 and TRBJ2-5; 10 bases align to TRBD1. Looked up from germline, CDR1 is MDHEN and CDR2 is SYDVKM. The CDR3 is 16 amino acids. Unmatched junction bases numbered 12, after V lost 7 bases and J lost 4 bases. The CDR3 DNA reads TGTGCCAGCACGAGACAGGGGGCTGGAGGGTCAGAGACCCAGTACTTC. Encoded protein: CASTRQGAGGSETQYF. Drawing the rest from reference TRBV28 and TRBJ2-5, the complete variable domain is DVKVTQSSRYLVKRTGEKVFLECVQDMDHENMFWYRQDPGLGLRLIYFSYDVKMKEKGDIPEGYSVSREKKERFSLILESASTNQTSMYLCASTRQGAGGSETQYFGPGTRLLVL.

The chain employs TRBV10-3 and TRBJ2-3, with 9 bases identical to TRBD1. Unmatched junction bases numbered 10, after V lost 5 bases and J lost 4 bases. The germline V gene encodes CDR1 ENHRY and CDR2 SYGVKD. There are 16 residues in the CDR3. The CDR3 bases are TGTGCCATCAGTTCCGGACAGGGGAAGCGGGCAGATACGCAGTATTTT. It codes for CAISSGQGKRADTQYF.

The J gene is TRBJ2-2, the V gene TRBV6-5; D gene ambiguous. The V gene lost 2 bases and the J gene lost 4 bases, with 8 bases spanning the gap. Germline V gives CDR1 MNHEY, CDR2 SVGAGI. This CDR3 spans 14 amino acids. The chain's CDR3 is CASSYVGRTGELFF. CDR3 nucleotide sequence: TGTGCCAGCAGTTACGTCGGGCGCACCGGGGAGCTGTTTTTT.

The chain has TRBV3-1 and TRBJ2-7, with 7 positions matching TRBD1. This CDR3 is 14 amino acids long. Trimming at V came to 4 bases and at J to 2 bases, leaving 5 bases not matched to a gene. Germline V gene lookup returns CDR1 LGHDT and CDR2 YNNKEL (reference sequence). The CDR3 region has the DNA TGTGCCAGCAGCCTTCAACAGGGGCCCTACGAGCAGTACTTC. Protein sequence: CASSLQQGPYEQYF.

The rearrangement uses TRBV6-5 and TRBJ2-1; no firm D call. V was clipped by 2 bases and J by 6 bases, with 8 bases between them. CDR1 and CDR2 (germline): MNHEY, SVGAGI. The CDR3 totals 13 residues. CDR3 loop: CASSYGTGNEQFF. The DNA of the CDR3 is TGTGCCAGCAGTTACGGTACTGGCAATGAGCAGTTCTTC.

This chain uses TRBV4-3 with TRBJ2-5; D uncertain. The J call may be faulty, since TRBJ2-7 better matches the DNA end. CDR1 and CDR2 from the germline V gene are LGHNA and YSLEER. The length of the CDR3 is 15 residues. The CDR3 region is CASSQTYTTPYEQYF. The CDR3 DNA is TGCGCCAGCAGCCAAACCTATACTACCCCCTACGAGCAGTACTTC.

This clonotype appeared a few times. The V call is TRBV20-1, the J call TRBJ2-6; D gene ambiguous. Germline V gives CDR1 DFQATT, CDR2 SNEGSKA (reference sequence). The CDR3 sequence is 14 residues long. Trimming pared 6 bases from V and 0 bases from J, leaving 9 bases between. The CDR3 here is CSAIERSGANVLTF. The CDR3 DNA follows: TGCAGTGCCATTGAACGCTCTGGGGCCAACGTCCTGACTTTC.

The CDR3 bases are TGTGCCAGCAGCCATGTACCGACAGATTCCTACGAGCAGTACTTC. Amino acids: CASSHVPTDSYEQYF. The genes are TRBV7-9 and TRBJ2-7; tentative D call: TRBD1 (5 bases). V gave up 5 bases and J gave up 1 base, with 15 bases separating them. This CDR3 has 15 residues. CDR1 is SEHNR, CDR2 FQNEAQ, per germline (reference sequence).

The CDR3 sequence is CASSYSARGVRETQYF. CDR3 nucleotides: TGTGCCAGCAGTTACTCCGCCAGGGGGGTGAGAGAGACCCAGTACTTC. V is TRBV6-5 and J is TRBJ2-5; a possible D gene is TRBD1 (7 bases). The CDR3 is 16 amino acids. Deletions cut 0 bases from V and 4 bases from J, with 15 bases between. Germline V gives CDR1 MNHEY, CDR2 SVGAGI.

The V and J genes are TRBV12-3 or TRBV12-4 and TRBJ2-4; D remains ambiguous. Trimming removed 3 bases from V and 3 bases from J, with 9 bases in between. This CDR3 has 14 residues. In DNA form, the CDR3 reads TGTGCCAGCAGTTTGGTAGGGAACAAAAACATTCAGTACTTC. Translated, it gives CASSLVGNKNIQYF.